This T cell receptor (beta chain) was profiled in a study of glioma-infiltrating T cells. Study observations and caveats: Gliomas, especially low-grade, showed above-expected tissue-blood divergence; non-neoplastic patients showed below. Very few CDR3 sequences were shared between tissue and blood.

This clonotype was counted a single time. The antigen is undetermined. This CDR3 region has 14 residues. J was trimmed by 8 bases and V by 8 bases; bases with no gene match: 10. The iRepertoire nested amplicon-rescue multiplex PCR amplified TCR alpha and beta CDR3s from RNA. TCRdb recomputed calls from the multiplex PCR reads with MiXCR, one row per CDR3 protein. The sample shows some 190,000 distinct CDR3 sequences, more than 25% of them seen only once. The sequenced material came from glioma tissue, nonneoplastic brain tissue, or PBMCs (not recorded which). The chain recombines TRBV12-3 or TRBV12-4 with TRBJ2-1; 9 bases align to TRBD2. This clonotype was obtained from a human donor with low-grade glioma or glioblastoma, undergoing nonglioma brain surgery, or in good health (not recorded which). CDR3 nucleotides: TGTGCCAGCCAATTAGCGGGAGCCACCGATGAGCAGTTCTTC. The encoded protein is CASQLAGATDEQFF.